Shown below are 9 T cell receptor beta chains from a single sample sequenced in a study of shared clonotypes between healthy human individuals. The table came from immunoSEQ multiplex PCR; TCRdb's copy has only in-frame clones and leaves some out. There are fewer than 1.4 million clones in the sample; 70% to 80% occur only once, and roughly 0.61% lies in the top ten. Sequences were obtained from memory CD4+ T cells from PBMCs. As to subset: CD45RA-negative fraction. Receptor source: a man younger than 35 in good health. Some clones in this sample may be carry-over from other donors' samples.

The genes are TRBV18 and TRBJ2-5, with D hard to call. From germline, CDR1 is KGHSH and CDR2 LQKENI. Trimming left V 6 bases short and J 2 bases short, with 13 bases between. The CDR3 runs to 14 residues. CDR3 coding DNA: TGTGCCAGCTCCCCCGGCAGGCCACAAGAGACCCAGTACTTC. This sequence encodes CASSPGRPQETQYF.

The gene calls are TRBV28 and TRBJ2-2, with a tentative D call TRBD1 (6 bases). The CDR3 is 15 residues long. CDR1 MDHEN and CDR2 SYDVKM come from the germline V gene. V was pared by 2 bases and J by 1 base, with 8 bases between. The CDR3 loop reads CASSLDRLNTGELFF. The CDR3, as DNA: TGTGCCAGCAGTTTAGACAGGTTGAACACCGGGGAGCTGTTTTTT.

Here the CDR3 DNA reads TGCGCCAGCAGCTTGGATACTAGCGGGAGATGGGGGTACCAAGAGACCCAGTACTTC. This codes for CASSLDTSGRWGYQETQYF. V and J are TRBV5-1 and TRBJ2-5, with 11 bases identical to TRBD2. Germline CDR1 reads SGHRS; CDR2 reads YFSETQ. V shed 0 bases, J shed 0 bases, and the junction held 10 bases outside the gene matches. The length of the CDR3 is 19 residues.

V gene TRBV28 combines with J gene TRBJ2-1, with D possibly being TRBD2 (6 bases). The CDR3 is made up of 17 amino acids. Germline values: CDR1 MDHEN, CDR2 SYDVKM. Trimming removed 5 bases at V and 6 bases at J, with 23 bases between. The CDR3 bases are TGTGCCAGCAGTCGCCCCGGGTTTAGCGGACGTGGCAATGAGCAGTTCTTC. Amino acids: CASSRPGFSGRGNEQFF.

This chain's CDR3 is CASSPGKLADTQYF. In DNA form, the CDR3 reads TGCGCCAGCAGCCCCGGGAAGCTTGCAGATACGCAGTATTTT. This chain connects TRBV5-1 to TRBJ2-3; a possible D gene is TRBD2 (5 bases). Deletions cut 4 bases from V and 4 bases from J, with 13 bases between. From germline, CDR1 is SGHRS and CDR2 YFSETQ. The CDR3 consists of 14 residues.

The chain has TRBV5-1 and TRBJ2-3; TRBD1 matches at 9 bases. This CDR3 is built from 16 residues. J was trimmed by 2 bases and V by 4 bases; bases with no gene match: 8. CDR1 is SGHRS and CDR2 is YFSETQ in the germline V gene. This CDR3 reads CASSIAGTGITDTQYF. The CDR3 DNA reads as TGCGCCAGCAGCATCGCCGGGACAGGGATCACAGATACGCAGTATTTT. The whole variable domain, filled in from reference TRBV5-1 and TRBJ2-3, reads KAGVTQTPRYLIKTRGQQVTLSCSPISGHRSVSWYQQTPGQGLQFLFEYFSETQRNKGNFPGRFSGRQFSNSRSEMNVSTLELGDSALYLCASSIAGTGITDTQYFGPGTRLTVL.

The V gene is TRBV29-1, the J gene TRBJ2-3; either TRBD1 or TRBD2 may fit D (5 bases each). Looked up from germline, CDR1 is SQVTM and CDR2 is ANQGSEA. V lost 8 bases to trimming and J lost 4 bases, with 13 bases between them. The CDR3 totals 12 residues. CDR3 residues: CSILRDPDTQYF. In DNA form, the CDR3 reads TGCAGCATACTACGGGACCCAGATACGCAGTATTTT.

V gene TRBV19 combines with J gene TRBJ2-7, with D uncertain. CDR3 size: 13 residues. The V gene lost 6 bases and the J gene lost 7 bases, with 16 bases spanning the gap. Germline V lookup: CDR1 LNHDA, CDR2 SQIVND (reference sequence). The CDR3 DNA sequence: TGTGCCAGTAGCCAAGACTTACGGCAAGAGCAGTACTTC. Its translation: CASSQDLRQEQYF.

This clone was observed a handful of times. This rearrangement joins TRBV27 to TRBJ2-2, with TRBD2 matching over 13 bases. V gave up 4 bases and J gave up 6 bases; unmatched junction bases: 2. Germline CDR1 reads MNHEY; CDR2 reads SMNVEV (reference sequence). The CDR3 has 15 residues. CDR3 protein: CASSYGLAGAGELFF. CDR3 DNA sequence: TGTGCCAGCAGTTACGGACTAGCGGGAGCCGGGGAGCTGTTTTTT.